This passage covers 16 T cell receptor beta chains from one sample sequenced in a study of blood T cell repertoires in COVID-19. Clones were read by immunoSEQ multiplex PCR, and TCRdb kept only the in-frame ones, dropping some. Of 95,000 to 150,000 clones in the sample, 90% were seen once. Material: peripheral blood. The receptors shown here come from a woman aged 55 to 70 with COVID-19, enrolled during active disease.

This clone was counted between two and nine times. CDR3 DNA sequence: TGTGCCAGTTCAACAGGGGGCGGCAATCAGCCCCAGCATTTT. This codes for CASSTGGGNQPQHF. The chain joins TRBV18 to TRBJ1-5; the match to TRBD1 covers 9 bases. The CDR3 runs 14 residues. Germline V CDR1 and CDR2: KGHSH, LQKENI. Trimming cost V 9 bases and J 2 bases; bases outside gene matches: 5.

V usage is TRBV7-9 and J usage is TRBJ1-2; tentatively, D is TRBD1 (5 bases). Germline V gene sequence: CDR1 SEHNR, CDR2 FQNEAQ (reference sequence). There are 13 residues in the CDR3. Trimming took 4 bases from V and 4 from J, leaving 10 bases between them. In DNA form, the CDR3 reads TGTGCCAGCAGCTCACTCGACAGCTATGGCTACACCTTC. Protein sequence: CASSSLDSYGYTF.

This chain uses TRBV5-1 with TRBJ1-1; D perhaps matches TRBD1 (6 bases). This CDR3 comprises 14 residues. V gave up 2 bases and J gave up 2 bases, with 10 bases separating them. CDR1 and CDR2 from the germline V gene are SGHRS and YFSETQ. DNA for the CDR3: TGCGCCAGCAGCTTAGAACAGGGCAACACTGAAGCTTTCTTT. It is translated as CASSLEQGNTEAFF.

The V call is TRBV27, the J call TRBJ1-5, with D unresolved. The CDR3 contains 13 residues. Germline V gene lookup returns CDR1 MNHEY and CDR2 SMNVEV (reference sequence). Trimming took 2 bases from V and 6 from J, leaving 8 bases between them. As DNA, the CDR3 is TGTGCCAGCAGTTTACAGTCGGGTCAGCCCCAGCATTTT. Its translation is CASSLQSGQPQHF.

V usage is TRBV9 and J usage is TRBJ1-3; D not resolved. Trimming took off 0 bases at V and 3 bases at J, with 7 bases between the two ends. Per germline, CDR1 SGDLS and CDR2 YYNGEE. The CDR3 is made up of 14 amino acids. The CDR3 reads CASSVAAGGNTIYF. CDR3 DNA sequence: TGTGCCAGCAGCGTAGCTGCAGGTGGAAACACCATATATTTT. Together with reference TRBV9 and TRBJ1-3, the CDR3 gives the full variable domain: DSGVTQTPKHLITATGQRVTLRCSPRSGDLSVYWYQQSLDQGLQFLIQYYNGEERAKGNILERFSAQQFPDLHSELNLSSLELGDSALYFCASSVAAGGNTIYFGEGSWLTVV.

The gene calls are TRBV18 and TRBJ2-1; D gene ambiguous. Germline loops: CDR1 KGHSH, CDR2 LQKENI. The CDR3 has 12 residues. Trimming removed 3 bases from V and 5 bases from J, with 5 bases in between. The CDR3 DNA is TGTGCCAGCTCACCGGGCCACAATGAGCAGTTCTTC. Translating gives CASSPGHNEQFF. The complete variable domain, with remaining parts taken from reference TRBV18 and TRBJ2-1, reads NAGVMQNPRHLVRRRGQEARLRCSPMKGHSHVYWYRQLPEEGLKFMVYLQKENIIDESGMPKERFSAEFPKEGPSILRIQQVVRGDSAAYFCASSPGHNEQFFGPGTRLTVL.

This chain links TRBV11-3 with TRBJ2-3, with D perhaps matching TRBD1 (6 bases). Germline CDR1 is SGHNT and CDR2 is YENEEA. Deletions cut 5 bases from V and 2 bases from J, with 14 bases between. The CDR3 consists of 15 residues. CDR3 DNA: TGTGCCAGCAGCCAACAGGGCCTTTCCACAGATACGCAGTATTTT. The encoded protein is CASSQQGLSTDTQYF. Together with reference TRBV11-3 and TRBJ2-3, the CDR3 gives the full variable domain: EAGVVQSPRYKIIEKKQPVAFWCNPISGHNTLYWYLQNLGQGPELLIRYENEEAVDDSQLPKDRFSAERLKGVDSTLKIQPAELGDSAVYLCASSQQGLSTDTQYFGPGTRLTVL.

The chain uses TRBV12-3 or TRBV12-4 and TRBJ1-1; no firm D call. The CDR3 has 13 residues. V shed 8 bases and J shed 0 bases, with 10 bases lying between them. The chain's CDR3 is CASGEVLNTEAFF. CDR3 in DNA: TGTGCCAGCGGCGAGGTCCTGAACACTGAAGCTTTCTTT.

The CDR3 region is CASSPRTVGQYGYTF. The CDR3 DNA is TGCGCCAGCAGCCCTCGGACAGTGGGTCAATATGGCTACACCTTC. The chain recombines TRBV5-1 with TRBJ1-2, with a possible D match to TRBD1 (6 bases). CDR3 size: 15 residues. V was pared by 4 bases and J by 5 bases, with 18 bases between. CDR1 and CDR2 from the germline V gene are SGHRS and YFSETQ.

The CDR3 DNA reads TGTGCCAGCAGTAGTGCGGGGGTTAGCTCCTACAATGAGCAGTTCTTC. Its protein product is CASSSAGVSSYNEQFF. This chain connects TRBV6-2 or TRBV6-3 to TRBJ2-1, with 7 nucleotides matching TRBD2. This CDR3 is 16 amino acids long. V trimming: 5 bases; J trimming: 0 bases; junction bases outside the gene matches: 7. Germline V gene sequence: CDR1 MNHEY, CDR2 SVGEGT.

V is TRBV3-1 (or the pseudogene TRBV3-2) and J is TRBJ2-7; 11 bases map to TRBD2. Germline CDR1 is LGHDT and CDR2 is YNNKEL (reference sequence). The ends lost 3 bases at V and 3 bases at J; junction bases unmatched: 1. The CDR3 has 14 residues. CDR3: CASSQTSGDYEQYF. Here the CDR3 DNA reads TGTGCCAGCAGCCAGACTAGCGGGGACTACGAGCAGTACTTC.

The rearrangement joins TRBV7-2 to TRBJ2-3; the match to TRBD2 covers 12 bases. Germline V gene data show CDR1 as SGHTA and CDR2 as FQGNSA. Losses at the gene ends were 6 bases for V and 2 bases for J; bases not matched to a gene: 3. The CDR3 is made up of 15 amino acids. In DNA, the CDR3 is TGTGCCAGCAGACTAGCGGGGGGAACCACAGATACGCAGTATTTT. Translated: CASRLAGGTTDTQYF.

The V and J genes are TRBV11-2 and TRBJ2-7; D is possibly TRBD2 (5 bases). Trimming removed 1 base from V and 0 bases from J, with 13 bases in between. The CDR3 loop spans 16 amino acids. Germline CDR1 SGHAT, CDR2 FQNNGV. The CDR3 nucleotides are TGTGCCAGCAGCTTAGGAGGTAGAGGGAGCTCCTACGAGCAGTACTTC. It specifies CASSLGGRGSSYEQYF.

This chain connects TRBV3-1 (or the pseudogene TRBV3-2) to TRBJ2-7; 7 bases match TRBD1. The J segment lost 5 bases and the V segment lost 5 bases, leaving 12 bases of the junction unmatched. This CDR3 has 15 residues. Germline CDR1 reads LGHDT; CDR2 reads YNNKEL (reference sequence). The CDR3 DNA follows: TGTGCCAGCAGCACCACGGGACAGCCAAGAGACGAGCAGTACTTC. Translation gives CASSTTGQPRDEQYF.

This CDR3 reads CASSRRGLLYNEQFF. The DNA of the CDR3 is TGTGCCAGCAGCCGCAGGGGGTTGCTATACAATGAGCAGTTCTTC. J is TRBJ2-1 and V is TRBV3-1 (or the pseudogene TRBV3-2); 7 positions agree with TRBD1. This CDR3 spans 15 amino acids. CDR1 is LGHDT, CDR2 YNNKEL, per germline (reference sequence). V was clipped by 4 bases and J by 4 bases; unmatched bases: 7.

J is TRBJ1-3 and V is TRBV19; D remains ambiguous. Trimming shortened V by 6 bases and J by 0 bases, and 6 bases separated the two germline ends. Per germline, CDR1 LNHDA and CDR2 SQIVND (reference sequence). The CDR3 totals 13 residues. The CDR3 reads CASRQSSGNTIYF. CDR3 in DNA: TGTGCCAGTAGACAGAGCTCTGGAAACACCATATATTTT.